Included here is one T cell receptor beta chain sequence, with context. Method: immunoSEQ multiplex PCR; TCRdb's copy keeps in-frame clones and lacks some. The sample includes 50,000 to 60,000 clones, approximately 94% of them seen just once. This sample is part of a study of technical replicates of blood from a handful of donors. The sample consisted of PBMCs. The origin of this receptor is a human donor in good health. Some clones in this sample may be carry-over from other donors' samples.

CDR3 residues: CASSPVLHYGYTF. The CDR3 DNA follows: TGTGCCAGCAGCCCCGTCCTCCACTATGGCTACACCTTC. The genes are TRBV11-2 and TRBJ1-2; D is uncertain. CDR3 length equals 13 residues. Germline V gene data show CDR1 as SGHAT and CDR2 as FQNNGV. V gave up 5 bases and J gave up 3 bases, with 10 bases separating them.